Each of the 5 T cell receptor beta chains below was sequenced from the same sample in a study of cytomegalovirus exposure and HLA in healthy donors. The PCR made use of 60 Vbeta and 13 Jbeta primers. Data came from immunoSEQ multiplex PCR; TCRdb stores just in-frame clones and leaves some out. The table includes 170,000 or so clones, over 70% detected once. Material: PBMCs. Source of these receptors: a woman in her fifties or sixties in good health and CMV-seropositive.

Points on this clone: Its ends do not fully match the called genes, so a read error is possible. The chain couples TRBV5-6 to TRBJ2-7, with a possible D match to TRBD1 (6 bases). The CDR3 consists of 16 residues. Germline values: CDR1 SGHDT, CDR2 YYEEEE. CDR3 sequence reads: CASNLYRDPPPYEQYF. In nucleotides, the CDR3 is TGTGCCAGCAACTTGTACAGGGATCCCCCTCCCTACGAGCAGTACTTC.

This chain joins TRBV7-9 and TRBJ2-5; D is perhaps TRBD1 (6 bases). CDR3 size: 16 residues. Per the germline V gene, CDR1 is SEHNR and CDR2 is FQNEAQ (reference sequence). V was clipped by 6 bases and J by 1 base, with 18 bases between them. The CDR3 nucleotides are TGTGCCAGCAGGGGACCCACGGGACACTTCCAAGAGACCCAGTACTTC. Its protein product is CASRGPTGHFQETQYF.

This rearrangement joins TRBV7-2 to TRBJ1-5; no reliable D call. In germline, CDR1 is SGHTA, CDR2 FQGNSA. The CDR3 extends over 14 amino acids. Trimming took off 5 bases at V and 4 bases at J, with 12 bases between the two ends. The chain's CDR3 is CASSRRSGNQPQHF. The CDR3 DNA is TGTGCCAGCAGCCGTAGATCCGGGAATCAGCCCCAGCATTTT.

The chain employs TRBV10-1 and TRBJ2-3; possibly TRBD2 for D (6 bases). CDR1 WNHNN and CDR2 SYGVQD come from the germline V gene (reference sequence). Trimming shortened V by 0 bases and J by 6 bases, and 16 bases separated the two germline ends. The CDR3 is 16 residues long. The CDR3 region is CASSESRLGADDTQYF. The CDR3 DNA reads as TGCGCCAGCAGTGAGTCGAGACTAGGAGCGGACGATACGCAGTATTTT.

The chain recombines TRBV7-9 with TRBJ1-2; 8 nucleotides match TRBD1. Germline CDR1 reads SEHNR; CDR2 reads FQNEAQ (reference sequence). The CDR3 extends over 17 amino acids. With 3 bases clipped from V and 0 bases from J, the junction kept 9 bases outside the gene matches. CDR3 sequence reads: CASSFSRGQAANYGYTF. The CDR3 DNA sequence: TGTGCCAGCAGCTTCTCTCGGGGACAGGCTGCTAACTATGGCTACACCTTC.